This T cell receptor (beta chain) was recorded in a study of CXCR3-negative and CXCR3-positive naive CD8 T cells (dated by TCRdb to the late 2010s). Background for the entire study: In total, about 150 million TRB reads were obtained, or roughly 1.5 +/- 0.3 million reads per library. For the TRBV-TRBJ cluster analysis, the naive subsets came from 5 donors, while the memory cells came from 3 donors. Diversity and physicochemical repertoire analyses were performed on about a dozen donors pooled from two independent experiments. General findings and caveats noted by the study authors: Repertoire diversity was comparably high in both naive subsets but much lower in memory CD8+ T cells. Freshly isolated PBMCs were used for most assays because CXCR3 expression went down partially after cryopreservation. Because surface CD5, which has been linked to self-reactivity in mice, was comparable between naive subsets, TCR interaction strength was also inferred from TRB CDR3 physicochemical properties. Within the same donor, TRBV-TRBJ usage looked similar between naive CXCR3-negative and CXCR3-positive cells, but memory cells had distinct patterns. Compared with CXCR3-negative naive cells, CXCR3-positive naive cells had TRB CDR3s with higher hydrophobicity (lower Kidera factor 4), lower energy, and higher strength and volume indices.

Sequencing took place on a NextSeq 550. The Human TCR Profiling Kit (MiLaboratory) was used to make UMI-labeled 5' RACE TRB cDNA libraries. The full amount of extracted RNA was used for cDNA synthesis, and the full amount of resulting cDNA was used for PCR amplification. Libraries were prepared in parallel with an identical number of PCR cycles. Under the source paper's analysis protocol: With a minimum of two reads required per UMI, MIGEC and MiXCR pulled out about 49,000 +/- 11,000 unique UMI-labeled TRB cDNA molecules from each library. Each library averaged roughly 36,000 +/- 9,600 functional in-frame TRB CDR3 nucleotide clonotypes without stop codons. After each sample was downsampled to 5000 UMI-labeled TRB molecules, VDJtools was used to calculate diversity metrics such as normalized Shannon-Wiener and Chao1. Clonotype-size-weighted physicochemical properties of the central five CDR3 residues (interaction energy, strength, volume and Kidera factor 4) were computed in VDJtools. After reprocessing by TCRdb, each CDR3 protein sequence is one entry, and no DNA is given. These V and J calls are TCRdb output, not the study's own analysis. The sample table holds 60,000 to 70,000 distinct CDR3 sequences. The ten largest clones capture 0.55% to 0.75% of the sample.

Each CD8+ T cell subset was flow-sorted in triplicate, and 300,000 cells per subset were placed directly into RLT lysis buffer. To keep memory contaminants out, a stringent definition of naive CD8+ T cells was applied: CD45RO-CCR7+CD27+CD95-. Peripheral blood mononuclear cells were isolated from buffy coats using standard density gradient centrifugation. A FACSAria III was used to flow-sort naive CXCR3-negative and CXCR3-positive CD8+ T cells. Total RNA was extracted from sorted cells with an RNeasy Mini Kit. Comment on this clonotype: The clone's antigen remains unknown.

CDR1 and CDR2 are read off the germline V gene (reference sequence) as MNHNY and SVGAGI. The CDR3, cysteine through phenylalanine, is 14 amino acids long. No nucleotide data were recorded. The clonotype comes from a human donor in good health. Some clones in this sample may be carry-over from other donors' samples. The chain employs TRBV6-6 and TRBJ2-3; the TRBD1 assignment by TCRdb is unverifiable without DNA. Sequencing used naive CXCR3+ CD8+ T cells from blood. According to the study, the label for this sample's cell subset or site signals: CD45RO-CCR7+CD27+CD95- naive CD8+ T cells expressing CXCR3 (TNR3+). The encoded CDR3 is CASSSVTEADTKYF.